Given below is one TCR beta chain in context. The data derive from a study of control samples from healthy donors and cancer patients. The repertoire was sequenced with immunoSEQ multiplex PCR; TCRdb's copy has only in-frame clones and lacks some. This table has hundreds of thousands of clones, roughly four fifths appearing once. The sequenced material came from PBMCs. The receptor comes from a woman aged 55 to 70 with lung cancer.

CDR3: CASSQWGPNTGELFF. CDR3 coding DNA: TGTGCCAGCAGCCAATGGGGTCCGAACACCGGGGAGCTGTTTTTT. This chain joins TRBV28 and TRBJ2-2; D gene ambiguous. CDR1 is MDHEN, CDR2 SYDVKM, per germline. CDR3 size: 15 residues. The germline V and J ends were trimmed by 6 bases and 0 bases, with 11 bases remaining between them.